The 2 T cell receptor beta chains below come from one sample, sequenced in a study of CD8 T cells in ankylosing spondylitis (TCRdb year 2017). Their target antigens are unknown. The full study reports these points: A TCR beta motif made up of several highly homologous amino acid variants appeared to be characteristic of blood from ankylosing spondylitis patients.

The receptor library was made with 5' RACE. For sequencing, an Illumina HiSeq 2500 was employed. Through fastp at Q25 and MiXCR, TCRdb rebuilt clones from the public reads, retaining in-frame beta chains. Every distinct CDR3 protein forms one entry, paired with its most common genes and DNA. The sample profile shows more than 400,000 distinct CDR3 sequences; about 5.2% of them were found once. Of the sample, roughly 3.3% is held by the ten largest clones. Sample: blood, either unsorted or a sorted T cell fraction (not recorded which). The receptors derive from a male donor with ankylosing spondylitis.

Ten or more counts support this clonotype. The CDR3 DNA follows: TGTGCCAGCAGCCTCCAATTTAATTCACCCCTCCACTTT. Translating it yields CASSLQFNSPLHF. The genes are TRBV7-6 and TRBJ1-6; D unclear. V lost 5 bases, J lost 6 bases, and 8 bases lay in between. CDR3 size: 13 residues. Germline values: CDR1 SGHVS, CDR2 FNYEAQ.

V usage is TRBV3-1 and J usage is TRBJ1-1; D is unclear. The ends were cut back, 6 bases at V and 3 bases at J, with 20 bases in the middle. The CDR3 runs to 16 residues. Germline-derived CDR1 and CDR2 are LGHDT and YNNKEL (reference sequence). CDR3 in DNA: TGTGCCAGCAGGCCGGCCCCCTCGAGTCGGGACACTGAAGCTTTCTTT. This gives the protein CASRPAPSSRDTEAFF.